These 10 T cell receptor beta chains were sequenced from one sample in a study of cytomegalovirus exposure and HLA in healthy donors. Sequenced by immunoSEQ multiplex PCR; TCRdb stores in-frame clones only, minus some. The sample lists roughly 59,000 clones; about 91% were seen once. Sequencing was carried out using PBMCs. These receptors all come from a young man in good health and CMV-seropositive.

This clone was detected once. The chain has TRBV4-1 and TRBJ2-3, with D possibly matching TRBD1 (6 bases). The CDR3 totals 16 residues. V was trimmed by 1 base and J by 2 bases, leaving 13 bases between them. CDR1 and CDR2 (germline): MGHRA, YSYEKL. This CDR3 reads CASSQVLGTTTDTQYF. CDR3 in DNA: TGCGCCAGCAGCCAAGTTTTAGGGACAACCACAGATACGCAGTATTTT.

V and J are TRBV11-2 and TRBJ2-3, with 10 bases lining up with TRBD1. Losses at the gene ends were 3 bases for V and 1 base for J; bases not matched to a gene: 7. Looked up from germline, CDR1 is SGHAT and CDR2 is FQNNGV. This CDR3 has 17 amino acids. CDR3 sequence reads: CASSFRDRGQGTDTQYF. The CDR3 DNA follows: TGTGCCAGCAGCTTCCGGGACAGGGGCCAAGGCACAGATACGCAGTATTTT.

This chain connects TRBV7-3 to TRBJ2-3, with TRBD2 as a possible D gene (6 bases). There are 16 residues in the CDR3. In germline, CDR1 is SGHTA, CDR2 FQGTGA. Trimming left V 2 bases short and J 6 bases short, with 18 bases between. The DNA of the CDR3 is TGTGCCAGCAGCTTAGATGCGGCGGGATATTCGGATACGCAGTATTTT. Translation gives CASSLDAAGYSDTQYF.

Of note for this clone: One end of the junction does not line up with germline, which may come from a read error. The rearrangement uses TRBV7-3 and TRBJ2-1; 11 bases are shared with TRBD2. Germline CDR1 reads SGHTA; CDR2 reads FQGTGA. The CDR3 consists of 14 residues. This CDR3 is CASSVWGTSGEQFF. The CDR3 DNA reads TGCGCCAGCAGCGTTTGGGGGACTAGCGGTGAGCAGTTCTTC.

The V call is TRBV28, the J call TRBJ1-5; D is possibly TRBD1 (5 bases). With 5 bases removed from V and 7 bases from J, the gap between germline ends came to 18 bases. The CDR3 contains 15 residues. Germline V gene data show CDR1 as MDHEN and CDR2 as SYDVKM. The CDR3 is CASSTPTTVEQPQHF. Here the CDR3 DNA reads TGTGCCAGCAGTACGCCCACGACAGTTGAGCAGCCCCAGCATTTT.

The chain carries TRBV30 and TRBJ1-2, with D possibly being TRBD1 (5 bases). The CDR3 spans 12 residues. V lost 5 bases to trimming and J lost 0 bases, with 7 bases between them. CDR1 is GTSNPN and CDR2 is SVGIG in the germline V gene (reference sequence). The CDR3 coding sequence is TGTGCCTGGGACAGTTCTAACTATGGCTACACCTTC. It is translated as CAWDSSNYGYTF.

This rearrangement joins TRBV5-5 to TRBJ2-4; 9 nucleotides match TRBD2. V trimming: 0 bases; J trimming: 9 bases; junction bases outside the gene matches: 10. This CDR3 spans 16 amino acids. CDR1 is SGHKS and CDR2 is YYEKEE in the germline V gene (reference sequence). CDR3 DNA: TGTGCCAGCAGCTTGGAGGCGGGAGGGCCGGGGGGCATTCAGTACTTC. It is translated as CASSLEAGGPGGIQYF.

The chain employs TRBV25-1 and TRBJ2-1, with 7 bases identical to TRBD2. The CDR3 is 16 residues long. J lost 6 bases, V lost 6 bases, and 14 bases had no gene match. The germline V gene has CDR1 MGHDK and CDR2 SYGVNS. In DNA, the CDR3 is TGTGCCAGCAGCGATTCCTGGGGGGGAAGAGTCAATGAGCAGTTCTTC. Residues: CASSDSWGGRVNEQFF.

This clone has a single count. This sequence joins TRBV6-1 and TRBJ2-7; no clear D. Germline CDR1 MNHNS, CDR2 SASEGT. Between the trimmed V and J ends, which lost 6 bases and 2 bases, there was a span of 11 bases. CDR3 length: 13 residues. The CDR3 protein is CASRDDTTYEQYF. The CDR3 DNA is TGTGCCAGCAGAGACGACACGACCTACGAGCAGTACTTC.

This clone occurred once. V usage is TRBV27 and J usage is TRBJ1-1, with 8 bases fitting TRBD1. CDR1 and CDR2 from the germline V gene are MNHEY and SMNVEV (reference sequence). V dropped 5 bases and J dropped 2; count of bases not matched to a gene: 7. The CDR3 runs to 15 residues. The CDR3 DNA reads TGTGCCAGCAGTACACTCGGGACAGGTAACACTGAAGCTTTCTTT. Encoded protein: CASSTLGTGNTEAFF.